This T cell receptor (beta chain) emerged from a study of cytomegalovirus exposure and HLA in healthy donors. V shed 0 bases and J shed 5 bases, with 10 bases lying between them. The CDR3 is 14 amino acids. Germline V gene lookup returns CDR1 MNHNY and CDR2 SVGAGI (reference sequence). Primers for the PCR totalled 60 Vbeta and 13 Jbeta. TCRdb keeps only in-frame clones here, not all; method: immunoSEQ multiplex PCR. This table holds 200,000 to 250,000 clones. The source is a woman aged 30 to 39 in good health and CMV-seropositive. The chain joins TRBV6-6 to TRBJ1-2; perhaps TRBD1 as D (6 bases). Sequenced sample: PBMCs. The CDR3 region is CASSYSAGAYGYTF. CDR3 nucleotide sequence: TGTGCCAGCAGTTACTCGGCAGGGGCTTATGGCTACACCTTC.